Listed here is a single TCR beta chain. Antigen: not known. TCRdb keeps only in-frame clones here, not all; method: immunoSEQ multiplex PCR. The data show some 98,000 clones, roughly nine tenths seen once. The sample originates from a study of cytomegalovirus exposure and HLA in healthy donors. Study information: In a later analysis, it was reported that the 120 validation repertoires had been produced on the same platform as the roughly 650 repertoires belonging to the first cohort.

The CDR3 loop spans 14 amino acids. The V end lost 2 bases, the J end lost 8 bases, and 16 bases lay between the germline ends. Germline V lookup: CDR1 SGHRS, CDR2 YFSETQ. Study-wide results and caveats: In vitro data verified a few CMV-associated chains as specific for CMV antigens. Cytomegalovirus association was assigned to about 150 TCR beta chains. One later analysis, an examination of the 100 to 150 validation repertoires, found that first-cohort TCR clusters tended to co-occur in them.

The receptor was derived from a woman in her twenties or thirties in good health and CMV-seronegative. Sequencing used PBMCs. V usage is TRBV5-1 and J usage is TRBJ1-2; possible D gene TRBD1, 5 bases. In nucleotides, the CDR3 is TGCGCCAGCAGCTTAAGAGACTGGCGGGACGGCTACACCTTC. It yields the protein CASSLRDWRDGYTF.